This T cell receptor beta chain was recovered during a study of blood T cells in healthy people across ages. About this clonotype itself: A read error may account for a junction end that differs from germline.

A second PCR, run for about 6 to 11 cycles, used a sample-barcoded 5' primer plus a J-beta primer mix. TCRdb re-analysed the 5' RACE reads in MiXCR, keeping a single row per CDR3 protein. Seen here are hundreds of thousands of distinct CDR3 sequences, roughly 60% observed once, and the top ten hold over 20%. The sample was blood. The receptor comes from a man in his thirties or forties in good health.

CDR3 amino acids: CASSPVGGGGPSYEQYF. CDR3 bases: TGCGCCAGCAGTCCCGTAGGGGGAGGGGGTCCCTCCTACGAGCAGTACTTC. The chain is built from TRBV27 and TRBJ2-7, with D perhaps TRBD2 (7 bases). CDR1 is MNHEY and CDR2 is SMNVEV in the germline V gene (reference sequence). The CDR3 is 17 residues long.